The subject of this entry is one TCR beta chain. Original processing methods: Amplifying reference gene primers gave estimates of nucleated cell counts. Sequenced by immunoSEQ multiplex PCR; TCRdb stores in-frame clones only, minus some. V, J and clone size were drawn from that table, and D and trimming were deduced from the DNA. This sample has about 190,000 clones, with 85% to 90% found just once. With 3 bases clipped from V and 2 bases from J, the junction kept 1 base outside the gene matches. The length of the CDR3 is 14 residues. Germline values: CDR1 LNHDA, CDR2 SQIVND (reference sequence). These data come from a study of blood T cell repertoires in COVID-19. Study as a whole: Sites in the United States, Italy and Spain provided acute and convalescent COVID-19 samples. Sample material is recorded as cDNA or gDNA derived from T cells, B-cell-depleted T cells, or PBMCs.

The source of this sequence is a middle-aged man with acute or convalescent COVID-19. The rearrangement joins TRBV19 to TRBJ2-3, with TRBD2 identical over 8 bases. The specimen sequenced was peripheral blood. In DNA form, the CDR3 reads TGTGCCAGTAGTATTAGCGGGAACACAGATACGCAGTATTTT. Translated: CASSISGNTDTQYF.